Following are 26 T cell receptor beta chains from one sample sequenced in a study of regulatory T cells in long-lasting Graves disease. In building TCR beta libraries, iRepertoire HTBI primers were used together with Arm-PCR of CDR3 regions. TCRdb re-derived calls from the multiplex PCR reads in MiXCR, one entry per CDR3 protein. The sample consists of about 340,000 distinct CDR3 sequences, about 19% of them appearing once. Described time point: persistent/refractory GD, antithyroid drugs over 5 years with positive TRAb. The TCR library was made from RNA extracted from PBMCs. Sequences were derived from peripheral blood mononuclear cells (PBMCs), sampled when the disease was refractory, from a patient treated with antithyroid drugs. These receptors were obtained from a female donor with Graves disease.

Note on this clonotype: The junction shows a germline mismatch at one end, possibly a read error. The chain joins TRBV3-1 to TRBJ2-2; no firm D call. This CDR3 region has 15 residues. Germline CDR1 is LGHDT and CDR2 is YNNKEL (reference sequence). In DNA, the CDR3 is TGTGCCAGCGGCCAAAAGACCCTAACGACCGGGGAGCTGTTTTTT. Amino acids: CASGQKTLTTGELFF. The full variable domain, rest sourced from reference TRBV3-1 and TRBJ2-2, is DTAVSQTPKYLVTQMGNDKSIKCEQNLGHDTMYWYKQDSKKFLKIMFSYNNKELIINETVPNRFSPKSPDKAHLNLHINSLELGDSAVYFCASGQKTLTTGELFFGEGSRLTVL.

There are many counts of this clonotype. V is TRBV9 and J is TRBJ1-1; 11 nucleotides line up with TRBD1. CDR1 SGDLS and CDR2 YYNGEE come from the germline V gene. This CDR3 has 14 amino acids. J was trimmed by 4 bases and V by 5 bases; bases with no gene match: 4. The CDR3: CASSVGTGGTEAFF. The CDR3 DNA follows: TGTGCCAGCAGTGTTGGGACAGGGGGCACTGAAGCTTTCTTT. Variable domain in full (rest from reference TRBV9 and TRBJ1-1): DSGVTQTPKHLITATGQRVTLRCSPRSGDLSVYWYQQSLDQGLQFLIQYYNGEERAKGNILERFSAQQFPDLHSELNLSSLELGDSALYFCASSVGTGGTEAFFGQGTRLTVV.

V is TRBV4-1 and J is TRBJ2-7; D call uncertain. V was pared by 8 bases and J by 1 base, with 15 bases between. The germline CDR1 and CDR2 sequences are MGHRA and YSYEKL. The CDR3 contains 14 residues. The CDR3 sequence: CASGLVVGSYEQYF. Here the CDR3 DNA reads TGCGCCAGCGGCCTCGTAGTTGGTTCCTACGAGCAGTACTTC.

The chain uses TRBV12-3 or TRBV12-4 and TRBJ2-6; D is unclear. The V end was cut by 0 bases, the J end by 4 bases, with 7 bases between. The CDR3 is 15 residues long. This CDR3 is CASSLANPGANVLTF. CDR3 bases: TGTGCCAGCAGTTTAGCGAATCCCGGGGCCAACGTCCTGACTTTC.

The chain employs TRBV10-3 and TRBJ2-7; possibly TRBD1 for D (6 bases). The germline V gene encodes CDR1 ENHRY and CDR2 SYGVKD. The CDR3 is 13 residues long. The V end lost 8 bases, the J end lost 2 bases, and 13 bases lay between the germline ends. This CDR3 reads CAIRQESAYEQYF. CDR3 coding DNA: TGTGCCATCCGACAGGAATCTGCCTACGAGCAGTACTTC.

This clonotype was found many times. A junction boundary mismatches the germline segment, possibly from a read error. This chain links TRBV12-3 or TRBV12-4 with TRBJ1-2; the D is unclear. The CDR3 length is 12 residues. The CDR3 DNA follows: TGTGCCAGCAGTTCCGGTCCCTCCATGGAAAACTTC. Residues: CASSSGPSMENF.

This clonotype occurred many times. The chain is built from TRBV7-9 and TRBJ1-4; no clear D gene. The CDR3 loop spans 18 amino acids. V shed 1 base and J shed 13 bases, with 28 bases lying between them. Germline assignment: CDR1 SEHNR and CDR2 FQNEAQ (reference sequence). The CDR3 DNA is TGTGCCAGCAGCTTAGTAGGTGCGACCGACCTTCCTCCCCCAGGACTGTTTTTT. It specifies CASSLVGATDLPPPGLFF.

This clonotype occurred many times. This chain joins TRBV12-3 or TRBV12-4 and TRBJ1-1; D is perhaps TRBD1 (6 bases). The V and J ends lost 6 bases and 1 base respectively, with 9 bases between them. The CDR3 totals 13 residues. CDR3 sequence: CASRNRENTEAFF. The CDR3 DNA is TGTGCCAGCAGGAACAGGGAGAACACTGAAGCTTTCTTT.

The V gene is TRBV19, the J gene TRBJ1-5; D remains unclear. Germline assignment: CDR1 LNHDA and CDR2 SQIVND (reference sequence). The CDR3 covers 13 residues. Trimming pared 6 bases from V and 0 bases from J, leaving 6 bases between. As DNA, the CDR3 is TGTGCCAGTAGGTACGGTAGCAATCAGCCCCAGCATTTT. Translation: CASRYGSNQPQHF.

This clonotype has just a few counts. V gene TRBV5-1 combines with J gene TRBJ2-2; D is possibly TRBD1 or TRBD2 (5 bases each). The CDR3 runs 15 residues. The V end lost 0 bases, the J end lost 5 bases, and 11 bases lay between the germline ends. Germline assignment: CDR1 SGHRS and CDR2 YFSETQ. CDR3 sequence reads: CASSLAGPGTGELFF. CDR3 nucleotides: TGCGCCAGCAGCTTGGCGGGGCCGGGTACCGGGGAGCTGTTTTTT. Full variable domain (outside the CDR3, taken from reference TRBV5-1 and TRBJ2-2): KAGVTQTPRYLIKTRGQQVTLSCSPISGHRSVSWYQQTPGQGLQFLFEYFSETQRNKGNFPGRFSGRQFSNSRSEMNVSTLELGDSALYLCASSLAGPGTGELFFGEGSRLTVL.

A single count supports this clonotype. This could be a read error, since a much larger clone is one nucleotide away. This sequence joins TRBV7-9 and TRBJ1-5; D is perhaps TRBD1 (5 bases). The CDR3 contains 17 residues. From germline, CDR1 is SEHNR and CDR2 FQNEAQ (reference sequence). The CDR3 region is CASSVDGGDYSNQSQHF. In DNA form, the CDR3 reads TGTGCCAGCAGCGTGGATGGGGGGGATTATAGCAATCAGTCCCAGCATTTT.

In its sample, this clonotype was seen a few times. The rearrangement uses TRBV7-2 and TRBJ2-4; TRBD2 matches at 14 bases. Germline assignment: CDR1 SGHTA and CDR2 FQGNSA. The trim removed 3 bases at V and 3 bases at J, leaving 7 bases unmatched. The CDR3 is 18 residues long. CDR3 bases: TGTGCCAGCAGCTTCGGACTAGCGGGGGGTCCCCGCAAAAACATTCAGTACTTC. It encodes CASSFGLAGGPRKNIQYF. The full variable domain, with the rest looked up from reference TRBV7-2 and TRBJ2-4, is GAGVSQSPSNKVTEKGKDVELRCDPISGHTALYWYRQSLGQGLEFLIYFQGNSAPDKSGLPSDRFSAERTGGSVSTLTIQRTQQEDSAVYLCASSFGLAGGPRKNIQYFGAGTRLSVL.

This clonotype was counted ten times or more. This chain links TRBV27 with TRBJ2-5; TRBD2 matches 12 bases. J gave up 4 bases and V 5 bases, and 11 bases lay outside the gene matches. CDR3 length: 17 amino acids. CDR1 is MNHEY, CDR2 SMNVEV, per germline (reference sequence). CDR3 amino acids: CASSLRASGGGRETQYF. The CDR3 bases are TGTGCCAGCAGTCTCCGGGCTAGCGGGGGGGGGCGAGAGACCCAGTACTTC.

Ten or more counts support this clonotype. V gene TRBV20-1 combines with J gene TRBJ2-7; tentatively, D is TRBD2 (5 bases). Germline CDR1 DFQATT, CDR2 SNEGSKA (reference sequence). Trimming pared 3 bases from V and 3 bases from J, leaving 18 bases between. The CDR3 is 15 residues long. This CDR3 is CSASGRIAAGYEQYF. The CDR3 DNA reads TGCAGTGCTAGTGGGAGAATAGCCGCTGGCTACGAGCAGTACTTC.

Comment on this clonotype: This sequence may be a read error, since a much larger clone differs from it by one base. This chain joins TRBV5-1 and TRBJ1-5; possibly TRBD1 for D (6 bases). The CDR3 is 15 residues long. CDR1 SGHRS and CDR2 YFSETQ come from the germline V gene. In DNA, the CDR3 is TGCGCCAGCAGCTTGGAATGGGGGGCCGATCAGCCCCGGCATTTT. Amino acids: CASSLEWGADQPRHF.

This clonotype was detected ten times or more. J is TRBJ2-5 and V is TRBV20-1; D might be TRBD2 (5 bases). The CDR3 length is 14 residues. Per germline, CDR1 DFQATT and CDR2 SNEGSKA (reference sequence). V lost 1 base and J lost 1, with 10 bases in between. The CDR3: CSARAGSLQETQYF. CDR3 DNA sequence: TGCAGTGCTAGAGCGGGAAGTCTCCAAGAGACCCAGTACTTC.

There are many counts of this clonotype. V usage is TRBV6-1 and J usage is TRBJ2-2, with D possibly being TRBD2 (5 bases). This CDR3 has 14 amino acids. Trimming stripped 5 bases from V and 4 bases from J, with 11 bases between. Germline V gives CDR1 MNHNS, CDR2 SASEGT. The CDR3 bases are TGTGCCAGCAGTCTCACTACTAGCACCGGGGAGCTGTTTTTT. Its protein product is CASSLTTSTGELFF.

This clonotype was seen repeatedly, ten times or more. This rearrangement joins TRBV27 to TRBJ2-7, with D possibly matching TRBD2 (6 bases). CDR1 and CDR2 (germline): MNHEY, SMNVEV (reference sequence). V lost 0 bases, J lost 5 bases, and 8 bases lay in between. The CDR3 spans 13 residues. This chain's CDR3 is CASSLSGGNEQYF. CDR3 nucleotides: TGTGCCAGCAGTTTATCAGGCGGGAACGAGCAGTACTTC.

This clonotype was found many times. This rearrangement joins TRBV12-3 or TRBV12-4 to TRBJ2-7, with no clear D. This CDR3 region has 14 residues. Between the trimmed V and J ends, which lost 3 bases and 0 bases, there was a span of 9 bases. For the CDR3, the DNA is TGTGCCAGCAGTTTCAGGCTTAGCTCCTACGAGCAGTACTTC. Protein sequence: CASSFRLSSYEQYF.

The gene calls are TRBV5-5 and TRBJ1-4; D ambiguous. The germline gives CDR1 SGHKS, CDR2 YYEKEE (reference sequence). Trimming removed 2 bases from V and 8 bases from J, with 16 bases in between. CDR3 length: 15 residues. The CDR3 loop is CASSLGWILEEKLFF. Here the CDR3 DNA reads TGTGCCAGCAGCTTAGGGTGGATCCTGGAGGAAAAACTGTTTTTT.

This clonotype was recorded at least ten times. Written as DNA, the CDR3 is TGTGCCAGCAACGACATTGAAGGGGTTTCTTGGGGCTATGGCTACACCTTC. Protein: CASNDIEGVSWGYGYTF. The rearrangement links TRBV27 to TRBJ1-2, with D possibly TRBD1 on 5 matching bases. This CDR3 is built from 17 residues. Trimming took off 7 bases at V and 4 bases at J, with 25 bases between the two ends. CDR1 MNHEY and CDR2 SMNVEV come from the germline V gene (reference sequence).

Many counts were recorded for this clonotype. The chain couples TRBV12-3 or TRBV12-4 to TRBJ1-4; D is ambiguous. The CDR3 covers 14 residues. The ends were cut back, 6 bases at V and 4 bases at J, with 12 bases in the middle. The CDR3 DNA sequence: TGTGCCAGCAGGCCTGGCGGGGTTAATGAAAAACTGTTTTTT. Translation: CASRPGGVNEKLFF.

Concerning this clonotype: This may be a read error: a much more frequent sequence differs by one nucleotide. The genes are TRBV12-3 or TRBV12-4 and TRBJ1-1; the D gene is possibly TRBD1 (6 bases). There are 14 residues in the CDR3. CDR3 bases: TGTGCCGGCAGTTTGGGCAGGGGAGGTACTGAAGCTTTCTTT. Translated, it gives CAGSLGRGGTEAFF.

This chain uses TRBV27 with TRBJ2-2; D might be TRBD1 (6 bases). Germline V gene data show CDR1 as MNHEY and CDR2 as SMNVEV (reference sequence). The CDR3 is made up of 16 amino acids. V gave up 7 bases and J gave up 2 bases, with 17 bases separating them. This chain's CDR3 is CASTLQGVGNTGELFF. In DNA form, the CDR3 reads TGTGCCAGCACCCTACAGGGAGTGGGTAACACCGGGGAGCTGTTTTTT.

The table lists this clonotype with a few counts. This chain uses TRBV7-8 with TRBJ2-2; TRBD2 matches 9 bases. The CDR3 runs 16 residues. Germline assignment: CDR1 SGHVS and CDR2 FQNEAQ. The junction had 12 bases not matched to a gene; V was cut back by 5 bases and J by 8 bases. The CDR3 loop is CASSPGTSRVWGELFF. CDR3 nucleotide sequence: TGTGCCAGCAGCCCCGGGACTAGCCGGGTTTGGGGGGAGCTGTTTTTT.

V gene TRBV4-1 combines with J gene TRBJ1-5, with 7 nucleotides matching TRBD1. Germline assignment: CDR1 MGHRA and CDR2 YSYEKL. V lost 2 bases, J lost 7 bases, and 2 bases stayed unmatched. The CDR3 is 13 amino acids. CDR3 protein: CASSQTGAQPQHF. The CDR3 nucleotides read TGCGCCAGCAGCCAAACAGGGGCACAGCCCCAGCATTTT.